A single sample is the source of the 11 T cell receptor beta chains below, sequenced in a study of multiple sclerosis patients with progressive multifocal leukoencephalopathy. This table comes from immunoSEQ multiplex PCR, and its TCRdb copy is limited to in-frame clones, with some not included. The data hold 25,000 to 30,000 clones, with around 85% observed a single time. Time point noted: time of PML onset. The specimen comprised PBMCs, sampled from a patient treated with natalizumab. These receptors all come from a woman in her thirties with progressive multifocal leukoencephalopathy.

In DNA form, the CDR3 reads TGTGCCAGCAGCTCCCTTGGGCTAGCAACAGATACGCAGTATTTT. This encodes CASSSLGLATDTQYF. This sequence joins TRBV7-8 and TRBJ2-3; the D gene is possibly TRBD2 (5 bases). Germline-derived CDR1 and CDR2 are SGHVS and FQNEAQ. Trimming removed 4 bases from V and 3 bases from J, with 14 bases in between. The CDR3 contains 15 residues.

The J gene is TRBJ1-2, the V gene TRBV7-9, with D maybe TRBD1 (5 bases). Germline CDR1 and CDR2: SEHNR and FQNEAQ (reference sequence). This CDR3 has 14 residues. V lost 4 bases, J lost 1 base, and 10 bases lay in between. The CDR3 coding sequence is TGTGCCAGCAGCTCGACAGAAAATAACTATGGCTACACCTTC. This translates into CASSSTENNYGYTF.

CDR3 in amino acids: CAWSKSGGGRNEQFF. In nucleotides, the CDR3 is TGTGCCTGGAGTAAGAGCGGGGGTGGGCGCAATGAGCAGTTCTTC. V gene TRBV30 combines with J gene TRBJ2-1; 8 bases map to TRBD2. Losses at the gene ends were 2 bases for V and 6 bases for J; bases not matched to a gene: 9. The CDR3 contains 15 residues. CDR1 is GTSNPN, CDR2 SVGIG, per germline (reference sequence).

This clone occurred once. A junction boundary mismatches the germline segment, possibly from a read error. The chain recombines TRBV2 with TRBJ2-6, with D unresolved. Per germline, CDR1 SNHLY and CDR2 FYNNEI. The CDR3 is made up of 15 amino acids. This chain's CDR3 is CTSSKTASGANVLTF. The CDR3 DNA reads TGTACCAGCAGTAAAACGGCGTCTGGGGCCAACGTCCTGACTTTC.

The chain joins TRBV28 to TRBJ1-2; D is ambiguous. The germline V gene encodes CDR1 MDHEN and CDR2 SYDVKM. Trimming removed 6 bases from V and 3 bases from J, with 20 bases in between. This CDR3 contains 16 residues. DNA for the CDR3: TGTGCCAGCAGGCTTGGTTGGCCCTCCGGGGACTATGGCTACACCTTC. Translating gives CASRLGWPSGDYGYTF.

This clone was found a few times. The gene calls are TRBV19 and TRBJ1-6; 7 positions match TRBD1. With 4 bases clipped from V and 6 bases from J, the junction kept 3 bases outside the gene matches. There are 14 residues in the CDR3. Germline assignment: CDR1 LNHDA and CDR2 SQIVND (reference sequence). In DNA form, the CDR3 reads TGTGCCAGTAGTAGCCGGGACAGTAATTCACCCCTCCACTTT. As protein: CASSSRDSNSPLHF.

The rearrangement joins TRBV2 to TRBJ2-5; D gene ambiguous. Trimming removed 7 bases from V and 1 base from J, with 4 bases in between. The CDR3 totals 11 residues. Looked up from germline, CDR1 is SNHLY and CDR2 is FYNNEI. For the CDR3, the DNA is TGTGCCAGCAAGTCCCAAGAGACCCAGTACTTC. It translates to CASKSQETQYF.

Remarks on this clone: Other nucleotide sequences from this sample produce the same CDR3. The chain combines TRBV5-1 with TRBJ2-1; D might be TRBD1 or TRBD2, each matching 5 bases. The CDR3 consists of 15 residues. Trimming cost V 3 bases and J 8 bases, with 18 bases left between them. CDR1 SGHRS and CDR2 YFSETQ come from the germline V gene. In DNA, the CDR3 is TGCGCCAGCAGCTCCCCAACTCCTGGGGGATATGAGCAGTTCTTC. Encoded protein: CASSSPTPGGYEQFF. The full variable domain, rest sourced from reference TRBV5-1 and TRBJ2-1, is KAGVTQTPRYLIKTRGQQVTLSCSPISGHRSVSWYQQTPGQGLQFLFEYFSETQRNKGNFPGRFSGRQFSNSRSEMNVSTLELGDSALYLCASSSPTPGGYEQFFGPGTRLTVL.

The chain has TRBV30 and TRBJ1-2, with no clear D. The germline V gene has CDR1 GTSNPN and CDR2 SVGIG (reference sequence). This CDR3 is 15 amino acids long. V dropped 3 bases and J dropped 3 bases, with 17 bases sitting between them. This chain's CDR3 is CAWSPWESVDYGYTF. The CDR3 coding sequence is TGTGCCTGGAGCCCTTGGGAGTCGGTGGACTATGGCTACACCTTC.

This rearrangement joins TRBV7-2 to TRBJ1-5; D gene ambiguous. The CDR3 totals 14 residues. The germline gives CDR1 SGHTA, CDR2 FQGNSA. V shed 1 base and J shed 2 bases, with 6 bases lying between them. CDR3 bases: TGTGCCAGCAGCTTAGAAGCAGGCAATCAGCCCCAGCATTTT. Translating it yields CASSLEAGNQPQHF.

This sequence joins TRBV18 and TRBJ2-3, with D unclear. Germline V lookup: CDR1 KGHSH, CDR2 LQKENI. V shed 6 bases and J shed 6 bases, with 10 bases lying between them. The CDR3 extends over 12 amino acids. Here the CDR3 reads CASSDHSDTQYF. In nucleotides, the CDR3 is TGTGCCAGCTCGGACCACAGTGATACGCAGTATTTT. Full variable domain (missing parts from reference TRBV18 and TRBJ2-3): NAGVMQNPRHLVRRRGQEARLRCSPMKGHSHVYWYRQLPEEGLKFMVYLQKENIIDESGMPKERFSAEFPKEGPSILRIQQVVRGDSAAYFCASSDHSDTQYFGPGTRLTVL.